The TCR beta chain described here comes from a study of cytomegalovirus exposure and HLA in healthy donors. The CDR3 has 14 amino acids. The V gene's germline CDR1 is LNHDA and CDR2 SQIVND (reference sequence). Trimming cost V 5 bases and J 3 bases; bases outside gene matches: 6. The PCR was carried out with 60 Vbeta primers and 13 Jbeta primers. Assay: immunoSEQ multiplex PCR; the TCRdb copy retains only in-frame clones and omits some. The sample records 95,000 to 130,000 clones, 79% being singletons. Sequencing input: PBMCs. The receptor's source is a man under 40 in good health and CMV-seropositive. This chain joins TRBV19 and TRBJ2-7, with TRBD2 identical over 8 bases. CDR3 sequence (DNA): TGTGCCAGTAGTCCAAGCGGGAGTTACTACGAGCAGTACTTC. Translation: CASSPSGSYYEQYF.